These 13 T cell receptor beta chains were sequenced from one sample in a study of T cell clones after liver transplantation (dated by TCRdb to between 2017 and 2020). Library preparation employed the immunoSEQ multiplex PCR assay. TCRdb took over this immuneACCESS table, retaining in-frame rearrangements with V and J assigned. Such tables are incomplete; in checked studies, under half of the missing clones stem from an unresolved V gene, and the remainder is unexplained. For this sample there are some 110,000 clones; about nine tenths appear just once. Clones ranked in the top ten supply 0.65% to 0.85% of the sample. This material consisted of CD4+ T cells from blood, taken 12 months after liver transplant. These TCRs come from a human patient who received a liver transplant. After a transplant, certain T cells may trace back to the graft donor.

The rearrangement joins TRBV4-2 to TRBJ2-5; 15 positions agree with TRBD2. J was trimmed by 5 bases and V by 0 bases; bases with no gene match: 10. From germline, CDR1 is LGHNA and CDR2 YNFKEQ. The CDR3 totals 19 residues. CDR3 bases: TGTGCCAGCAGCCAAGATCGCGGACTAGCGGGAGGGCCGGGCGAGACCCAGTACTTC. Translated: CASSQDRGLAGGPGETQYF.

The rearrangement links TRBV10-2 to TRBJ2-1; D is possibly TRBD2 (5 bases). V lost 8 bases, J lost 0 bases, and 5 bases lay in between. Germline CDR1 WSHSY, CDR2 SAAADI. The CDR3 is 12 residues long. This CDR3 is CASRGSYNEQFF. DNA of the CDR3: TGCGCCAGCCGGGGCTCCTACAATGAGCAGTTCTTC.

The V gene is TRBV7-9, the J gene TRBJ2-7; D perhaps matches TRBD1 (6 bases). Trimming cost V 2 bases and J 3 bases, with 11 bases left between them. Germline values: CDR1 SEHNR, CDR2 FQNEAQ (reference sequence). The CDR3 extends over 14 amino acids. Here the CDR3 reads CASSLQGTFYEQYF. The CDR3 DNA follows: TGTGCCAGCAGCTTACAGGGGACCTTCTACGAGCAGTACTTC.

This clone is a singleton in its sample. The V and J genes are TRBV7-8 and TRBJ2-3; D uncertain. Looked up from germline, CDR1 is SGHVS and CDR2 is FQNEAQ. The CDR3 is made up of 14 amino acids. Trimming removed 5 bases at V and 2 bases at J, with 11 bases between. The CDR3 nucleotides are TGTGCCAGCAGCGTTGGGTCCTTCACAGATACGCAGTATTTT. It translates to CASSVGSFTDTQYF.

The rearrangement links TRBV19 to TRBJ1-5, with a tentative D call TRBD1 (5 bases). The CDR3 spans 15 residues. V was cut by 1 base and J by 1 base, with 8 bases left in between. CDR1 is LNHDA, CDR2 SQIVND, per germline (reference sequence). CDR3 loop: CASSIVRDSNQPQHF. DNA for the CDR3: TGTGCCAGTAGTATAGTTAGGGACAGCAATCAGCCCCAGCATTTT.

V usage is TRBV4-3 and J usage is TRBJ2-1; D tentatively fits TRBD1 or TRBD2 (5 bases each). The CDR3 loop spans 15 amino acids. The germline V gene has CDR1 LGHNA and CDR2 YSLEER. Deletions cut 3 bases from V and 3 bases from J, with 12 bases between. Written as DNA, the CDR3 is TGCGCCAGCAGCCAGAGGATGGGGGTCTACAATGAGCAGTTCTTC. Encoded protein: CASSQRMGVYNEQFF.

The chain is built from TRBV5-1 and TRBJ2-7; D perhaps matches TRBD1 (6 bases). CDR1 and CDR2 (germline): SGHRS, YFSETQ. The CDR3 has 16 amino acids. The V end lost 4 bases, the J end lost 1 base, and 18 bases lay between the germline ends. The CDR3: CASSLFSAGDSYEQYF. The CDR3 DNA follows: TGCGCCAGCAGCCTCTTTTCGGCAGGGGATTCCTACGAGCAGTACTTC.

The gene calls are TRBV19 and TRBJ2-1; D unresolved. The V gene lost 4 bases and the J gene lost 1 base, with 14 bases spanning the gap. The CDR3 totals 16 residues. Germline V gene data show CDR1 as LNHDA and CDR2 as SQIVND (reference sequence). The CDR3 DNA reads as TGTGCCAGTAGTAAGGCAGTCTGGCGGTCCTACAATGAGCAGTTCTTC. Translation gives CASSKAVWRSYNEQFF.

This chain uses TRBV10-2 with TRBJ2-1; the D is unclear. The CDR3 contains 12 residues. Trimming cost V 5 bases and J 2 bases, with 4 bases left between them. Germline assignment: CDR1 WSHSY and CDR2 SAAADI. The CDR3 loop is CASSTPYNEQFF. DNA for the CDR3: TGCGCCAGCAGTACCCCCTACAATGAGCAGTTCTTC.

This chain joins TRBV6-1 and TRBJ2-3; 7 nucleotides agree with TRBD1. Germline CDR1 and CDR2: MNHNS and SASEGT. CDR3 length equals 15 residues. V dropped 10 bases and J dropped 3; count of bases not matched to a gene: 13. The DNA for the CDR3 is TGTGCCACCAAACTCACCCAGACAGGGACAGATACGCAGTATTTT. Translated, it gives CATKLTQTGTDTQYF.

CDR3 coding DNA: TGTGCCAGCAGTACGCCCTCACAAGAGACCCAGTACTTC. It yields the protein CASSTPSQETQYF. This chain joins TRBV6-5 and TRBJ2-5; no definite D call. The CDR3 length is 13 residues. Trimming left V 5 bases short and J 2 bases short, with 9 bases between. Germline V gene lookup returns CDR1 MNHEY and CDR2 SVGAGI.

V is TRBV7-3 and J is TRBJ1-2, with TRBD1 as a possible D gene (5 bases). Looked up from germline, CDR1 is SGHTA and CDR2 is FQGTGA. V lost 2 bases to trimming and J lost 6 bases, with 19 bases between them. This CDR3 has 16 residues. CDR3 region: CASSLEISRATNGYTF. The CDR3 DNA reads as TGTGCCAGCAGCTTAGAAATCTCCAGGGCTACAAATGGCTACACCTTC.

The rearrangement joins TRBV28 to TRBJ2-3, with 10 bases aligning to TRBD2. The germline gives CDR1 MDHEN, CDR2 SYDVKM. The CDR3 runs to 15 residues. J was trimmed by 7 bases and V by 2 bases; bases with no gene match: 6. For the CDR3, the DNA is TGTGCCAGCAGTTTAGCTAGCGGGAGCGCATATACGCAGTATTTT. This sequence encodes CASSLASGSAYTQYF.